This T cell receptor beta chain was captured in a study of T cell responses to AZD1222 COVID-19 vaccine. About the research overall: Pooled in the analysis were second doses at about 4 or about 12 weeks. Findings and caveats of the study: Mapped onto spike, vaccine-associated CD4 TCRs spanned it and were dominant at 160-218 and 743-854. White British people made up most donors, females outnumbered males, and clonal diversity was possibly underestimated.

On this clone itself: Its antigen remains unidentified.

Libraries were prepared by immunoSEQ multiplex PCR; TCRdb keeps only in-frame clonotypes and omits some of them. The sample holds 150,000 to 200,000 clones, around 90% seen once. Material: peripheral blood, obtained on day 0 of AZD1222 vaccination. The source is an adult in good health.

The CDR3 nucleotides are TGCGCCAGCACCAAGACGGCGGGAGAGACCCAGTACTTC. Amino acids: CASTKTAGETQYF. The rearrangement joins TRBV5-1 to TRBJ2-5; perhaps TRBD2 as D (5 bases). The CDR3 totals 13 residues. V was pared by 6 bases and J by 4 bases, with 13 bases between. Germline values: CDR1 SGHRS, CDR2 YFSETQ.